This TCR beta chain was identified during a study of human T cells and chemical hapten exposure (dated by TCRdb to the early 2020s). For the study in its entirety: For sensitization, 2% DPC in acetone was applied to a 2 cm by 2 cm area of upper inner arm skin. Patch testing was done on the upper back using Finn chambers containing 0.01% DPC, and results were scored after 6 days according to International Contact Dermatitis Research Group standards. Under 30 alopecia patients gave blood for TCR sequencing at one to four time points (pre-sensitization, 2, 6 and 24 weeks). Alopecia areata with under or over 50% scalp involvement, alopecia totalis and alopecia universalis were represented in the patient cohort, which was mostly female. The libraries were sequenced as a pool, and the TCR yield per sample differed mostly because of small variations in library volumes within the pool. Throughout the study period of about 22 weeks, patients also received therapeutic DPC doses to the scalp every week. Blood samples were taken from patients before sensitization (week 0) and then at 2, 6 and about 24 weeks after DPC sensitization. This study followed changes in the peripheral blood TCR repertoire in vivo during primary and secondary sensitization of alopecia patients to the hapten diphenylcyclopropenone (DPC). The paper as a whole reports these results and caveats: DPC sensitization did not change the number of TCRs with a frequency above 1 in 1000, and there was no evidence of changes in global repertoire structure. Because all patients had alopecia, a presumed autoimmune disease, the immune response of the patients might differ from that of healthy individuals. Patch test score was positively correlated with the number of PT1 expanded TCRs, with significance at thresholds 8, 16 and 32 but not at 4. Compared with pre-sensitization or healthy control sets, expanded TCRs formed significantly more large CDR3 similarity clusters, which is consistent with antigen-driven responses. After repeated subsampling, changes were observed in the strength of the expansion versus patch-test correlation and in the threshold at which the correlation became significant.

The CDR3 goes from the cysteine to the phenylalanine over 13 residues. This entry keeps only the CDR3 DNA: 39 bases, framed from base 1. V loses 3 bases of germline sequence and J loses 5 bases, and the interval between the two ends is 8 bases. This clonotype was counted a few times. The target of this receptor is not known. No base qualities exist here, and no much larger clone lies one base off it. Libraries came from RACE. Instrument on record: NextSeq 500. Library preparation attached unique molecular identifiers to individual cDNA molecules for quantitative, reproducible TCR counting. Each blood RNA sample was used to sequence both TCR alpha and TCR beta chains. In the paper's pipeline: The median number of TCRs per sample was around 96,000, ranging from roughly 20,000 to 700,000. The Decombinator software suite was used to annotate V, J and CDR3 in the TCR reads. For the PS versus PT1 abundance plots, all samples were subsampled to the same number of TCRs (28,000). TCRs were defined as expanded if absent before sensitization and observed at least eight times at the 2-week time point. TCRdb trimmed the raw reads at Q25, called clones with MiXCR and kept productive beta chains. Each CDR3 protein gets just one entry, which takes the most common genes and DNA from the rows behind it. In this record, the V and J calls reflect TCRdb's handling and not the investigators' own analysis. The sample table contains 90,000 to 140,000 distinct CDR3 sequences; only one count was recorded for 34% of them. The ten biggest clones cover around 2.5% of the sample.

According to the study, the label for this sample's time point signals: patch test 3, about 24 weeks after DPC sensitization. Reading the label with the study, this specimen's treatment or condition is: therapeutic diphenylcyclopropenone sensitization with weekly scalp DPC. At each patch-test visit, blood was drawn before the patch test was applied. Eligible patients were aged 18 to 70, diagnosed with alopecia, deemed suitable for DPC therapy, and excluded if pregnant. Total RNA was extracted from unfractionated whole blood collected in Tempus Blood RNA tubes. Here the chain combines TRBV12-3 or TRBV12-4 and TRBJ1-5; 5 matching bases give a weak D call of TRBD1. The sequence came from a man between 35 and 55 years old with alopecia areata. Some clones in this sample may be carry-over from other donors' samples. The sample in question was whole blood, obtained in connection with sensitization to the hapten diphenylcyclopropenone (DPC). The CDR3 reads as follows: CASSLQGDQPQHF. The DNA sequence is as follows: TGTGCCAGCAGTTTGCAGGGAGATCAGCCCCAGCATTTT.